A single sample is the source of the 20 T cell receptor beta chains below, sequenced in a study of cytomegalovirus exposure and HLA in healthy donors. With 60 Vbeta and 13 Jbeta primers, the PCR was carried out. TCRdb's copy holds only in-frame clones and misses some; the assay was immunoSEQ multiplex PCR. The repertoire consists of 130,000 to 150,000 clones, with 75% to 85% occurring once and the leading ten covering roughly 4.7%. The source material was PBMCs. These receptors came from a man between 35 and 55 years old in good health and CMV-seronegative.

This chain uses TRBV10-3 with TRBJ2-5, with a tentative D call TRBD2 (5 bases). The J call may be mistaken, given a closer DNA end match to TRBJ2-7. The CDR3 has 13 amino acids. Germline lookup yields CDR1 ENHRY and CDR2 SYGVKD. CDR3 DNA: TGTGCCATCAGTGAAGGACTGTCCTACGAGCAGTACTTC. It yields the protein CAISEGLSYEQYF.

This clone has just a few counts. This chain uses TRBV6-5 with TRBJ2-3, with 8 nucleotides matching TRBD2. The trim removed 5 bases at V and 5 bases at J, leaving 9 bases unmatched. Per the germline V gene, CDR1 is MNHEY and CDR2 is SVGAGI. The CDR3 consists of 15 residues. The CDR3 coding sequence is TGTGCCAGCAGTCCGACTAGCGTCCCGGGAGATACGCAGTATTTT. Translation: CASSPTSVPGDTQYF.

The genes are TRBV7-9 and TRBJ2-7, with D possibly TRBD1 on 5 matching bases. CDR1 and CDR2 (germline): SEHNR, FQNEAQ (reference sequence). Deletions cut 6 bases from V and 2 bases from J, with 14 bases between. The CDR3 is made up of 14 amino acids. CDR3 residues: CASSSSTEAYEQYF. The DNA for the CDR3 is TGTGCCAGCAGTTCATCGACAGAGGCCTACGAGCAGTACTTC.

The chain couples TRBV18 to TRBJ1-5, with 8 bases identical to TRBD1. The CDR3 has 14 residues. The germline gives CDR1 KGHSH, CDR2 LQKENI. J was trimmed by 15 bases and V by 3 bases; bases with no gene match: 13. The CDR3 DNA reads TGTGCCAGCTCACCGGGACAGGTGGTTGGGTCAACGCATTTT. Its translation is CASSPGQVVGSTHF. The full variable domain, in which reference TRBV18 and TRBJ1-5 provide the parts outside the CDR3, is NAGVMQNPRHLVRRRGQEARLRCSPMKGHSHVYWYRQLPEEGLKFMVYLQKENIIDESGMPKERFSAEFPKEGPSILRIQQVVRGDSAAYFCASSPGQVVGSTHFGDGTRLSIL.

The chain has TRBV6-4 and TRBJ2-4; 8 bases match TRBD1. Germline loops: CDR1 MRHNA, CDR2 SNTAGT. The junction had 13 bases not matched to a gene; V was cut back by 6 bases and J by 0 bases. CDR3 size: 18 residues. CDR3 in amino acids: CASRLIDRGGLAKNIQYF. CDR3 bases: TGTGCCAGCAGACTAATCGACAGGGGAGGCTTAGCCAAAAACATTCAGTACTTC.

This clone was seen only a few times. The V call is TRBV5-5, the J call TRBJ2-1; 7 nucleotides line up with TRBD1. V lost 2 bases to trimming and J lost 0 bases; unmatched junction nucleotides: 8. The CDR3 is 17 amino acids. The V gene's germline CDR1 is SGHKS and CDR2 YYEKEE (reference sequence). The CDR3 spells CASSLEQGDLSYNEQFF. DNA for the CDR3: TGTGCCAGCAGCTTAGAGCAGGGGGACCTCTCCTACAATGAGCAGTTCTTC.

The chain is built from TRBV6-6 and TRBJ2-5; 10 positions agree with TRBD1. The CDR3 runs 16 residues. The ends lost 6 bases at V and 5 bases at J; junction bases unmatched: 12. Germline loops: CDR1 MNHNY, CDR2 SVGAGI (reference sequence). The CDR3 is CASRSLTGGRRETQYF. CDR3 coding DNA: TGTGCCAGCAGGTCCCTGACAGGGGGCAGGCGGGAGACCCAGTACTTC.

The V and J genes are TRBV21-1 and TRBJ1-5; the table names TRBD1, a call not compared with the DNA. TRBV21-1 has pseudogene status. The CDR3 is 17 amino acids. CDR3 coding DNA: TGTGCCAGCAGCTCAAGTGAGGGACAGGTAAGAGTTCAGCCCCAGCATTTT. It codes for CASSSSEGQVRVQPQHF.

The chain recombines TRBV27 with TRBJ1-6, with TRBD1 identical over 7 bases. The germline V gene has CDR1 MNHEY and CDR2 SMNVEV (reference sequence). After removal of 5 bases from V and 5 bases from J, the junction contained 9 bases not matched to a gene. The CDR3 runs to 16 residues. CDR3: CASSPRQGQDNSPLHF. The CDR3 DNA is TGTGCCAGCAGTCCGAGACAGGGCCAAGATAATTCACCCCTCCACTTT.

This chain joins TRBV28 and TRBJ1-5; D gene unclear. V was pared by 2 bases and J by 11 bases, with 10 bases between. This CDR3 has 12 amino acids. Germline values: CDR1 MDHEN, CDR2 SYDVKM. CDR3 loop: CASSLTVQAQHF. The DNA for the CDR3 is TGTGCCAGCAGTTTAACTGTCCAGGCCCAGCATTTT.

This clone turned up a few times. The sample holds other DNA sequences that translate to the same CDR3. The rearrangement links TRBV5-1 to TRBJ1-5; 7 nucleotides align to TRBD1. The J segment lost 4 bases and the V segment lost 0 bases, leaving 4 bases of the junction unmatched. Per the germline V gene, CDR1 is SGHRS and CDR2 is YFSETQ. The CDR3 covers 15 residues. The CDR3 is CASSLDRGGNQPQHF. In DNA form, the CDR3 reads TGCGCCAGCAGCTTGGACAGGGGCGGGAATCAGCCCCAGCATTTT.

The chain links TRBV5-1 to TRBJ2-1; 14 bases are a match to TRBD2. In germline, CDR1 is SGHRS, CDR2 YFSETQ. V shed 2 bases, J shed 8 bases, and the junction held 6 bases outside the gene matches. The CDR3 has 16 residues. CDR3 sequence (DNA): TGCGCCAGCAGCTTCGGACTAGCGGGGGGCGGCGATGAGCAGTTCTTC. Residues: CASSFGLAGGGDEQFF.

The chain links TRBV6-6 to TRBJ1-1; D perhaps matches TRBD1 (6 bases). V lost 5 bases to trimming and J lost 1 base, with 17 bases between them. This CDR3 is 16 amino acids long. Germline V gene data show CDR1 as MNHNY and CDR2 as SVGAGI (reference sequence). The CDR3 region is CASSHPRAGANTEAFF. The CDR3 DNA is TGTGCCAGCAGTCATCCGAGGGCAGGGGCGAACACTGAAGCTTTCTTT.

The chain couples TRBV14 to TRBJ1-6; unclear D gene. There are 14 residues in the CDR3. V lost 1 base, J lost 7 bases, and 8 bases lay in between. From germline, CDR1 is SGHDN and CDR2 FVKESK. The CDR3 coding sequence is TGTGCCAGCAGCCAAGCTGCGCTCAATTCACCCCTCCACTTT. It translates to CASSQAALNSPLHF.

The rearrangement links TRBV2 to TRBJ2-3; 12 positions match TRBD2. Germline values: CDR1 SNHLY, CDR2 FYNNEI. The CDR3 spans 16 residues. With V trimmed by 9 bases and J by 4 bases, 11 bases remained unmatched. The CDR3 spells CASTPVSSGGADTQYF. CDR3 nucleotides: TGTGCCAGTACCCCTGTGTCTAGCGGGGGGGCAGATACGCAGTATTTT.

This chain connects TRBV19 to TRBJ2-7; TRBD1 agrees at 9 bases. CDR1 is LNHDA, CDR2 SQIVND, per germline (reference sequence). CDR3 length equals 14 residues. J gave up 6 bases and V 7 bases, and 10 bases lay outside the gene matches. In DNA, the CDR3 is TGTGCCAGTATGGGACAGGGAGGTCGTTCCGAGCAGTACTTC. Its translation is CASMGQGGRSEQYF.

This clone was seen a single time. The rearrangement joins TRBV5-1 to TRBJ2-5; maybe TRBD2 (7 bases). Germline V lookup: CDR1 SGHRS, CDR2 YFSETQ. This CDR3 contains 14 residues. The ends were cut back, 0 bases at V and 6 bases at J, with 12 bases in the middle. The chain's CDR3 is CASSLEGGGQTQYF. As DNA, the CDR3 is TGCGCCAGCAGCTTGGAAGGCGGGGGCCAGACCCAGTACTTC.

CDR3 amino acids: CAWSGGQGVGELFF. CDR3 in DNA: TGTGCCTGGAGTGGGGGACAGGGAGTCGGGGAGCTGTTTTTT. The chain links TRBV30 to TRBJ2-2, with 9 positions matching TRBD1. Germline values: CDR1 GTSNPN, CDR2 SVGIG (reference sequence). After removal of 1 base from V and 7 bases from J, the junction contained 4 bases not matched to a gene. This CDR3 has 14 amino acids.

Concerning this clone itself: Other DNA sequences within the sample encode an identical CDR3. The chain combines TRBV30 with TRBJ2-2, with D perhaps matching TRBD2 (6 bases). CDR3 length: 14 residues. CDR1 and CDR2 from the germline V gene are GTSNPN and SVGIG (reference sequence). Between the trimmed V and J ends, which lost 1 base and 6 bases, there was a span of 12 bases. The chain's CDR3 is CAWSEIAASGELFF. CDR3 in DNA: TGTGCCTGGAGTGAAATAGCGGCGTCCGGGGAGCTGTTTTTT.

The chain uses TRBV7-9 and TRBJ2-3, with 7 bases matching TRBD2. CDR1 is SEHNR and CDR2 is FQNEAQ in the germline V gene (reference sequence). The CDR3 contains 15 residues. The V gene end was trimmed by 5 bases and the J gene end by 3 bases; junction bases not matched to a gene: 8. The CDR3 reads CASSQPTGGTDTQYF. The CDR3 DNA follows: TGTGCCAGCAGCCAACCGACGGGGGGAACAGATACGCAGTATTTT.